The 25 T cell receptor beta chains below were found in one sample sequenced in a study of T cells after yellow fever vaccination. One entry per CDR3 protein results from TCRdb running MiXCR on the 5' RACE reads. The sample yields 280,000 or so distinct CDR3 sequences, 7.5% to 9% seen once. The source was CD4+ T cells sorted from PBMCs, collected 5 days after the yellow fever booster vaccination. Every receptor here comes from a man between 18 and 35 years old who received the YFV17D yellow fever vaccine.

The CDR3 spells CASSQSPGGPYNEQFF. The DNA of the CDR3 is TGTGCCAGCAGCCAATCTCCGGGGGGTCCTTACAATGAGCAGTTCTTC. The chain employs TRBV4-2 and TRBJ2-1; 7 bases are a match to TRBD2. The CDR3 covers 16 residues. The germline gives CDR1 LGHNA, CDR2 YNFKEQ. With V trimmed by 2 bases and J by 4 bases, 8 bases remained unmatched.

There are a few counts of this clonotype. This chain joins TRBV10-2 and TRBJ2-2; D is unclear. The CDR3 totals 12 residues. Trimming took 2 bases from V and 6 from J, leaving 4 bases between them. The germline V gene encodes CDR1 WSHSY and CDR2 SAAADI. The CDR3 loop reads CASSEVPGELFF. The CDR3 DNA sequence: TGCGCCAGCAGTGAGGTACCCGGGGAGCTGTTTTTT.

This clonotype has more than one count but fewer than ten. The chain couples TRBV4-3 to TRBJ2-3; D may correspond to TRBD1 or TRBD2 (5 bases each). From germline, CDR1 is LGHNA and CDR2 YSLEER. V gave up 0 bases and J gave up 0 bases, with 25 bases separating them. The CDR3 covers 21 residues. Here the CDR3 DNA reads TGCGCCAGCAGCCAAGATTCCCACCGGTGGGGGAGAATCACTAGCACAGATACGCAGTATTTT. Translating it yields CASSQDSHRWGRITSTDTQYF.

This chain links TRBV28 with TRBJ1-2; D possibly corresponds to TRBD1 (5 bases). V was cut by 5 bases and J by 2 bases, with 15 bases left in between. The CDR3 spans 15 residues. Germline values: CDR1 MDHEN, CDR2 SYDVKM. The CDR3 is CASSLSLTENYGYTF. The CDR3 DNA sequence: TGTGCCAGCAGTCTCTCGTTGACAGAAAACTATGGCTACACCTTC.

This clonotype has just a few counts. DNA of the CDR3: TGTGCCAGCAGCTTAGCGTCGGGTGCGGATGGGGCCCTCCACTTT. Its translation is CASSLASGADGALHF. The V gene is TRBV7-9, the J gene TRBJ1-6; D gene uncertain. The germline V and J ends were trimmed by 0 bases and 14 bases, with 17 bases remaining between them. Germline V gene data show CDR1 as SEHNR and CDR2 as FQNEAQ (reference sequence). The CDR3 is 15 residues long.

This chain connects TRBV5-1 to TRBJ1-1, with no clear D. The length of the CDR3 is 14 residues. V gave up 3 bases and J gave up 0 bases, with 9 bases separating them. Germline V lookup: CDR1 SGHRS, CDR2 YFSETQ. The CDR3 region is CASSSLSVNTEAFF. DNA for the CDR3: TGCGCCAGCAGCTCGTTGAGCGTGAACACTGAAGCTTTCTTT.

V gene TRBV23-1 combines with J gene TRBJ1-4; D is uncertain. TRBV23-1 is annotated as an ORF whose role is uncertain. With 8 bases removed from V and 6 bases from J, the gap between germline ends came to 10 bases. This CDR3 has 12 amino acids. In DNA form, the CDR3 reads TGCGCCAGCCTCCCTGGGGATGAAAAACTGTTTTTT. Encoded protein: CASLPGDEKLFF.

The sample holds many counts of this clonotype. The rearrangement uses TRBV12-3 or TRBV12-4 and TRBJ1-5; D ambiguous. The V and J ends lost 2 bases and 0 bases respectively, with 5 bases between them. The CDR3 is 14 amino acids. CDR3 loop: CASSLLYSNQPQHF. The CDR3 DNA sequence: TGTGCCAGCAGTTTATTGTATAGCAATCAGCCCCAGCATTTT.

This clonotype showed up just a few times. The rearrangement joins TRBV2 to TRBJ1-2; D not certain. In germline, CDR1 is SNHLY, CDR2 FYNNEI. CDR3 length: 13 amino acids. Trimming took off 3 bases at V and 4 bases at J, with 9 bases between the two ends. CDR3 protein: CASSESTSYGYTF. CDR3 sequence (DNA): TGTGCCAGCAGTGAGAGTACGTCCTATGGCTACACCTTC.

This rearrangement joins TRBV6-5 to TRBJ1-5; D gene uncertain. V dropped 0 bases and J dropped 7 bases, with 13 bases sitting between them. Germline-derived CDR1 and CDR2 are MNHEY and SVGAGI. The CDR3 is made up of 15 amino acids. As DNA, the CDR3 is TGTGCCAGCAGTTACTCAGCCGAACATGGGCAGCCCCAGCATTTT. Amino acids: CASSYSAEHGQPQHF.

The chain uses TRBV20-1 and TRBJ1-5; D not resolved. Trimming stripped 1 base from V and 4 bases from J, with 8 bases between. This CDR3 contains 13 residues. Germline V gene data show CDR1 as DFQATT and CDR2 as SNEGSKA (reference sequence). This CDR3 reads CSARADPNQPQHF. CDR3 DNA: TGCAGTGCTAGAGCGGATCCAAATCAGCCCCAGCATTTT.

The chain couples TRBV28 to TRBJ2-2; 7 positions match TRBD1. The CDR3 is 15 amino acids. Trimming removed 7 bases from V and 0 bases from J; junction bases left unmatched: 5. The germline V gene has CDR1 MDHEN and CDR2 SYDVKM. The CDR3 DNA is TGTGCCAGCATCTCGGGGACAGCGAACACCGGGGAGCTGTTTTTT. It yields the protein CASISGTANTGELFF.

This chain connects TRBV5-4 to TRBJ2-3; 8 bases align to TRBD2. Germline loops: CDR1 SGHNT, CDR2 YYREEE (reference sequence). This CDR3 has 15 amino acids. The junction had 9 bases not matched to a gene; V was cut back by 1 base and J by 8 bases. CDR3 coding DNA: TGTGCCAGCAGCTTGTCGGGGGGGCCCCCGGGTACGCAGTATTTT. Residues: CASSLSGGPPGTQYF.

There are a few counts of this clonotype. The rearrangement uses TRBV6-1 and TRBJ2-7; D remains unclear. The CDR3 is 14 residues long. In germline, CDR1 is MNHNS, CDR2 SASEGT. The V and J ends lost 3 bases and 3 bases respectively, with 12 bases between them. CDR3 region: CASSDLFSGYEQYV. In nucleotides, the CDR3 is TGTGCCAGCAGTGACCTCTTCTCCGGCTACGAGCAGTACGTC.

In its sample, this clonotype was seen a few times. This rearrangement joins TRBV7-2 to TRBJ1-1, with D perhaps TRBD1 (5 bases). Looked up from germline, CDR1 is SGHTA and CDR2 is FQGNSA. Trimming removed 3 bases from V and 2 bases from J, with 10 bases in between. This CDR3 has 14 amino acids. CDR3 sequence reads: CASSFRDRNTEAFF. The CDR3 bases are TGTGCCAGCAGCTTCCGGGACCGAAACACTGAAGCTTTCTTT.

V is TRBV7-2 and J is TRBJ1-2; TRBD1 is a possible D gene (5 bases). The CDR3 is made up of 14 amino acids. Germline loops: CDR1 SGHTA, CDR2 FQGNSA. V lost 5 bases to trimming and J lost 6 bases, with 16 bases between them. The CDR3 sequence is CASSAHQGRDGYTF. In DNA, the CDR3 is TGTGCCAGCAGCGCCCACCAGGGTAGAGATGGCTACACCTTC.

This clonotype was picked up a small number of times. The chain couples TRBV20-1 to TRBJ1-2, with a possible D match to TRBD1 (6 bases). Looked up from germline, CDR1 is DFQATT and CDR2 is SNEGSKA (reference sequence). Between the trimmed V and J ends, which lost 3 bases and 6 bases, there was a span of 14 bases. This CDR3 has 13 amino acids. The CDR3 DNA is TGCAGTGCTAGGGGGGGCGCGAGGCATGGCTACACCTTC. Its protein product is CSARGGARHGYTF.

This clonotype appeared many times. V and J are TRBV27 and TRBJ2-3, with 11 bases lining up with TRBD2. CDR1 and CDR2 (germline): MNHEY, SMNVEV (reference sequence). The CDR3 contains 18 residues. The V gene end was trimmed by 4 bases and the J gene end by 1 base; junction bases not matched to a gene: 10. The CDR3 coding sequence is TGTGCCAGCAGTTCCCCACTCATTAGCGGGGGGGGCACAGATACGCAGTATTTT. Its protein product is CASSSPLISGGGTDTQYF.

Ten or more counts support this clonotype. The chain joins TRBV9 to TRBJ2-1, with a possible D match to TRBD1 (6 bases). V was cut by 4 bases and J by 5 bases, with 13 bases left in between. Germline V gene sequence: CDR1 SGDLS, CDR2 YYNGEE. The CDR3 runs 14 residues. The CDR3 here is CASSTGRADNEQFF. The CDR3 coding sequence is TGTGCCAGCAGCACAGGGCGGGCCGACAATGAGCAGTTCTTC. Full variable domain (rest looked up from reference TRBV9 and TRBJ2-1): DSGVTQTPKHLITATGQRVTLRCSPRSGDLSVYWYQQSLDQGLQFLIQYYNGEERAKGNILERFSAQQFPDLHSELNLSSLELGDSALYFCASSTGRADNEQFFGPGTRLTVL.

V and J are TRBV11-2 and TRBJ2-5; TRBD2 aligns across 11 bases. Germline V lookup: CDR1 SGHAT, CDR2 FQNNGV. The length of the CDR3 is 16 residues. V trimming: 5 bases; J trimming: 5 bases; junction bases outside the gene matches: 10. CDR3 sequence (DNA): TGTGCCAGCAGCCTTGGTAGCGGGGGGGTTGGCGAGACCCAGTACTTC. Translated, it gives CASSLGSGGVGETQYF.

The chain combines TRBV5-1 with TRBJ1-2; 11 nucleotides align to TRBD1. Germline V lookup: CDR1 SGHRS, CDR2 YFSETQ. V shed 4 bases, J shed 13 bases, and the junction held 9 bases outside the gene matches. The CDR3 is 13 amino acids. CDR3 in amino acids: CASSPSDRGRCTF. The CDR3 coding sequence is TGCGCCAGCAGCCCTTCGGACAGGGGGCGATGCACCTTC.

In this sample, this clonotype turned up many times. This sequence joins TRBV7-9 and TRBJ1-3; D is uncertain. The V end lost 5 bases, the J end lost 4 bases, and 12 bases lay between the germline ends. Germline-derived CDR1 and CDR2 are SEHNR and FQNEAQ (reference sequence). There are 14 residues in the CDR3. CDR3 bases: TGTGCCAGCAGCGTCGGGTCGACCGGAAACACCATATATTTT. This translates into CASSVGSTGNTIYF.

This clonotype was detected many times. The chain joins TRBV12-3 or TRBV12-4 to TRBJ1-1; the D gene is possibly TRBD1 (5 bases). The CDR3 is 15 residues long. Trimming removed 3 bases at V and 4 bases at J, with 15 bases between. CDR3 region: CASSLGLHGGTEAFF. The CDR3 DNA reads as TGTGCCAGCAGTTTGGGCCTACACGGGGGCACTGAAGCTTTCTTT.

Ten or more counts support this clonotype. The V and J genes are TRBV15 and TRBJ1-2; 11 positions agree with TRBD1. The CDR3 consists of 16 residues. The V segment lost 5 bases and the J segment 4 bases; nucleotides outside the gene matches: 9. Germline loops: CDR1 LNHNV, CDR2 YYDKDF (reference sequence). This CDR3 is CATSGQGAGSVYGYTF. For the CDR3, the DNA is TGTGCCACCAGCGGACAGGGGGCCGGTTCCGTCTATGGCTACACCTTC.

This clonotype has more than one count but fewer than ten. V usage is TRBV19 and J usage is TRBJ2-3; D is perhaps TRBD1 (6 bases). In germline, CDR1 is LNHDA, CDR2 SQIVND (reference sequence). V lost 4 bases and J lost 2, with 13 bases in between. The CDR3 loop spans 15 amino acids. CDR3 sequence: CASSTSTGTTDTQYF. The CDR3 DNA follows: TGTGCCAGTAGTACCTCGACAGGAACCACAGATACGCAGTATTTT.